A selection of T cell receptor beta chains follows, all from one sample in a study of CD8 T cells in Susac syndrome. MiXCR, run by TCRdb on the immunoSEQ multiplex PCR reads, gives a single entry per CDR3 protein. The data contain fewer than 85,000 distinct CDR3 sequences, 85% to 95% of them singletons. The sample was CD8+ T cells from PBMCs. The receptors here all came from a human donor with Susac syndrome. Both conserved end residues are part of each CDR3. A D gene is named only where the DNA matches it firmly. The listing skips clone size in some rows; elsewhere it reads once, few, many or a size class.

size,J,D,V,DNA,CDR3
-,TRBJ2-5,-,TRBV7-9,TGTGCCAGCAGCTTGCGGAGTCAAGAGACCCAGTACTTC,CASSLRSQETQYF
-,TRBJ2-7,-,TRBV20-1,TGCAGTGCTGGGGACCGAGACTCCTACGAGCAGTACTTC,CSAGDRDSYEQYF
-,TRBJ2-1,-,TRBV27,TGTGCCAGCAGTTCCCCACCTCCAGGGGGGAATGAGCAGTTCTTC,CASSSPPPGGNEQFF
-,TRBJ2-7,TRBD2,TRBV20-1,TGCAGTGCCCCCGGGACTAGTAACTCCGAGCAGTACTTC,CSAPGTSNSEQYF
-,TRBJ2-1,-,TRBV12-5,TGTGCTAGTGGTTTGGGCCCCGGACAGCGATACAATGAGCAGTTCTTC,CASGLGPGQRYNEQFF
-,TRBJ2-1,TRBD2,TRBV19,TGTGCCAGTAGCCCTGGGACTAGCGGATATAGCTCCTACAATGAGCAGTTCTTC,CASSPGTSGYSSYNEQFF
-,TRBJ2-2,TRBD2,TRBV27,TGTGCCAGCAGTTTTACTAGCGGTAACACCGGGGAGCTGTTTTTT,CASSFTSGNTGELFF
-,TRBJ2-1,-,TRBV14,TGTGCCAGCAGCCAAGAAGGCGGACCCTCCTACAATGAGCAGTTCTTC,CASSQEGGPSYNEQFF
-,TRBJ2-5,-,TRBV7-2,TGTGCCAGCCGCCGGATGACTTTCAGCTTTCAAGAGACCCAGTACTTC,CASRRMTFSFQETQYF
-,TRBJ1-4,-,TRBV7-9,TGTGCCAGCAGCCCTGGAGGGGAAAAACTGTTTTTT,CASSPGGEKLFF
-,TRBJ2-1,TRBD2,TRBV20-1,TGCAGTGCTAGAGATCGGGATAGCGGGAGTAGAGATGAGCAGTTCTTC,CSARDRDSGSRDEQFF
-,TRBJ1-2,-,TRBV20-1,TGCAGTGCACCGAACGGCCCGTTGAGCACCTTC,CSAPNGPLSTF
-,TRBJ2-1,-,TRBV4-2,TGTGCCAGCAGCCAAGGAGCACTTAACTCCTACAATGAGCAGTTCTTC,CASSQGALNSYNEQFF
-,TRBJ1-2,-,TRBV25-1,TGTGCCACTGCCGGAGGCGGCGGCTACACCTTC,CATAGGGGYTF
-,TRBJ2-3,TRBD2,TRBV4-3,TGCGCCAGCAGCCAAGATGATCGAGCGGGAGGGATAGATACGCAGTATTTT,CASSQDDRAGGIDTQYF
-,TRBJ2-1,-,TRBV25-1,TGTGCCAGCAGCACGGACGCGAACAATGAGCAGTTCTTC,CASSTDANNEQFF
-,TRBJ2-7,-,TRBV10-3,TGTGCCACGACCGAGACATACGAGCAGTACTTC,CATTETYEQYF
-,TRBJ1-3,-,TRBV29-1,TGCAGCGTTGAAGATCCTCATAGTCGGGGATGCTACGGAAACACCATATATTTT,CSVEDPHSRGCYGNTIYF
-,TRBJ1-2,-,TRBV5-4,TGTGCCAGCAGCTTGTTGGCAGGGGTTGGAGACTATGGCTACACCTTC,CASSLLAGVGDYGYTF
-,TRBJ1-2,-,TRBV27,TGTGCCAGCAGTTTTGGCGCAGGTTCACATGGCTACACCTTC,CASSFGAGSHGYTF
once,TRBJ2-1,TRBD1,TRBV13,TGTGCCAGCAGCCCGACCGGGACAGAAACGTACAATGAGCAGTTCTTC,CASSPTGTETYNEQFF
-,TRBJ2-7,-,TRBV27,TGTGCCAGCAGTTTAACTGCGGGTAATTTCTACGAGCAGTACTTC,CASSLTAGNFYEQYF
-,TRBJ2-1,-,TRBV30,TGTGCCTGGGAGCGGATTTGGAATGAGCAGTTCTTC,CAWERIWNEQFF
-,TRBJ2-3,-,TRBV24-1,TGTGCCACCAGACCCCCCGATTCGGATACGCAGTATTTT,CATRPPDSDTQYF
-,TRBJ2-7,TRBD2,TRBV30,TGTGCCTGGGACGGGACTAGCGGGAGGGAGCAGTACTTC,CAWDGTSGREQYF
-,TRBJ2-2,-,TRBV7-3,TGTGCCAGCAGCTCCCTGGTCACCGGGGAGCTGTTTTTT,CASSSLVTGELFF
-,TRBJ2-3,-,TRBV20-1,TGCAGTGCAACGGTCGACCAGATTTTTGCAGATACGCAGTATTTT,CSATVDQIFADTQYF
-,TRBJ1-2,-,TRBV7-9,TGTGCCAGCAGCCCACCCAGCCAGGGCTACACCTTC,CASSPPSQGYTF
-,TRBJ2-5,-,TRBV29-1,TGCAGCTCCTGGGTGGTAGGGCAAGAGACCCAGTACTTC,CSSWVVGQETQYF
few,TRBJ2-1,-,TRBV4-1,TGCGCCAGCAGCCAAGATTCCCGGACTCGAGGAGGCTACAATGAGCAGTTCTTC,CASSQDSRTRGGYNEQFF
-,TRBJ2-3,-,TRBV20-1,TGCACCGTTAGGGGCGGGTTGGCAGATACGCAGTATTTT,CTVRGGLADTQYF
-,TRBJ2-2,-,TRBV13,TGTGCCAGCAGCTCAACAGGGAGGTCTGGCACCGGGGAGCTGTTTTTT,CASSSTGRSGTGELFF
once,TRBJ2-1,-,TRBV28,TGTGCCAGCAGTTCCCACCCACTAGAGTCCAATGAGCAGTTCTTC,CASSSHPLESNEQFF
-,TRBJ2-3,-,TRBV9,TGTGCCAGCAGCATCGGACTCCCGCCAGGAGCAGATACGCAGTATTTT,CASSIGLPPGADTQYF
once,TRBJ2-3,-,TRBV15,TGTGCCACCAGCCCAACTGCTCTCAGTGGAGATACGCAGTATTTT,CATSPTALSGDTQYF
-,TRBJ1-4,TRBD1,TRBV5-1,TGCGCCAGCAGCTCGCGAGGGGGCACTGAAAAACTGTTTTTT,CASSSRGGTEKLFF
-,TRBJ1-1,-,TRBV29-1,TGCAGCGTTGGACCCCAGGGAACTGAAGCTTTCTTT,CSVGPQGTEAFF
once,TRBJ1-2,-,TRBV30,TGTGCCTGGGACCAGGGAGTTGTAGATGGCTACACCTTC,CAWDQGVVDGYTF
-,TRBJ2-1,-,TRBV9,TGTGCCAGCAGCGTAGTCAGCGGATTCTACAATGAGCAGTTCTTC,CASSVVSGFYNEQFF
-,TRBJ1-4,TRBD1,TRBV5-6,TGTGCCAGCAGCTTCCGACAGGGAGGAAAACTGTTTTTT,CASSFRQGGKLFF
-,TRBJ1-1,TRBD1,TRBV28,TGTGCCAGCAGCAGGGGGTACATGAACACTGAAGCTTTCTTT,CASSRGYMNTEAFF
-,TRBJ1-1,-,TRBV18,TGTGCCAGCTCACTCCCGACAGGCCGAGAGAACACTGAAGCTTTCTTT,CASSLPTGRENTEAFF